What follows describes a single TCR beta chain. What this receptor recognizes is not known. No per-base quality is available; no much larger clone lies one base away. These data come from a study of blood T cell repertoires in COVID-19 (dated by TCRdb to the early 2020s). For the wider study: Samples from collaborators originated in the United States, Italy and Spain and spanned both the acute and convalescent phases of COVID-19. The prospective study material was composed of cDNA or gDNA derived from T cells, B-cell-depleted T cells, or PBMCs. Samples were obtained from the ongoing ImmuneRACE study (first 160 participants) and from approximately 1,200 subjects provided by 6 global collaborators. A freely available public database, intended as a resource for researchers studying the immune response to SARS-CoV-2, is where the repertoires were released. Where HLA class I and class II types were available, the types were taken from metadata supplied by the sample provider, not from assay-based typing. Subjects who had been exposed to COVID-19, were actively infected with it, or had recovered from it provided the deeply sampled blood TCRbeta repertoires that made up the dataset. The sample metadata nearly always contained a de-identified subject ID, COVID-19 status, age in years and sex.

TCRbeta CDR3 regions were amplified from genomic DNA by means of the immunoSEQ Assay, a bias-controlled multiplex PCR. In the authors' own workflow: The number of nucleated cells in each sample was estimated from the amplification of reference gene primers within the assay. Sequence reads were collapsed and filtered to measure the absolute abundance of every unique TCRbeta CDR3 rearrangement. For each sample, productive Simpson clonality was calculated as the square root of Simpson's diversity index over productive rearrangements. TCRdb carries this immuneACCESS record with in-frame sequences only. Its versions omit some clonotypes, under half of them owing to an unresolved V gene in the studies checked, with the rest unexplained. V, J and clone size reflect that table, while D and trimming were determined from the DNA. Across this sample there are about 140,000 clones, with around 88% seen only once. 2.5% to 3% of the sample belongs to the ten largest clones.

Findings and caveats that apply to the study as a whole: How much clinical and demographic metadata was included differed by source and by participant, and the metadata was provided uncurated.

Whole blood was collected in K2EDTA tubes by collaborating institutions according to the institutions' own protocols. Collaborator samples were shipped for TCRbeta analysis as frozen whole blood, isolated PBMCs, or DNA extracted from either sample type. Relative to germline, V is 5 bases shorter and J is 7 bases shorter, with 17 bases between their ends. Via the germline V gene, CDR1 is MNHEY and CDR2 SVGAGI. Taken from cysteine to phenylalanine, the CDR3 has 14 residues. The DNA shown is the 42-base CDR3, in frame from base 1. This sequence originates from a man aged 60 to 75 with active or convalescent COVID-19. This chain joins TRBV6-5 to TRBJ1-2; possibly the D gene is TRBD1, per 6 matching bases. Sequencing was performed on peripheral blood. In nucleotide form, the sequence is TGTGCCAGCAGTCTCACGGCAGGGGAGGGTGGCTACACCTTC. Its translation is CASSLTAGEGGYTF.